This T cell receptor (beta chain) appears in the sequencing data of a study of identical twins. The study's findings and limits: Weaker excess twin sharing was observed in beta out-of-frame sequences. Recombination models fit unrelated individuals' TCR alpha sharing but underestimated twins'.

Worth noting for this clonotype: Its antigen is as yet unknown.

A universal primer site came from template switching; cDNA carried unique molecular identifiers. TCRdb re-called the 5' RACE reads with MiXCR, one entry per CDR3 protein. The data contain 200,000 to 300,000 distinct CDR3 sequences, over 9.5% of them singletons. The CDR3 is 15 amino acids. Germline CDR1 is SEHNR and CDR2 is FQNEAQ (reference sequence). V lost 5 bases, J lost 7 bases, and 18 bases lay in between. The receptor's source is a man aged 50-60 years in good health. Material: memory T cells sorted from blood. The V and J genes are TRBV7-9 and TRBJ2-1; the D gene is possibly TRBD2 (6 bases). CDR3 sequence (DNA): TGTGCCAGCAGCCCCCAGACTAGGGCTGGGAATGAGCAGTTCTTC. The encoded protein is CASSPQTRAGNEQFF.